The 21 T cell receptor beta chains given below trace back to one sample, sequenced in a study of CD8 T cell repertoires and HIV-1 epitope variants. Clones were read by immunoSEQ multiplex PCR, and TCRdb kept only the in-frame ones, dropping some. Of 5,700 or so clones in the sample, about three fifths were seen once. Their antigen targets remain unknown. The specimen sequenced was cultured CD8+ T cells derived from PBMCs. The receptor set was obtained from a male donor with HIV.

The rearrangement uses TRBV9 and TRBJ2-4, with D possibly matching TRBD2 (6 bases). CDR1 SGDLS and CDR2 YYNGEE come from the germline V gene. V lost 0 bases to trimming and J lost 6 bases, with 13 bases between them. The CDR3 consists of 15 residues. The CDR3, as DNA: TGTGCCAGCAGCGTAGCTGATAGCGGAAGAAACATTCAGTACTTC. Translating it yields CASSVADSGRNIQYF.

V gene TRBV14 combines with J gene TRBJ2-3, with TRBD2 matching 7 bases. Germline CDR1 SGHDN, CDR2 FVKESK. The CDR3 length is 17 residues. The V gene end was trimmed by 0 bases and the J gene end by 5 bases; junction bases not matched to a gene: 11. The CDR3 DNA sequence: TGTGCCAGCAGCCAAGATAGGAGGGAGGGCCGGGGAGATACGCAGTATTTT. This gives the protein CASSQDRREGRGDTQYF. The full variable domain, its missing parts supplied by reference TRBV14 and TRBJ2-3, is EAGVTQFPSHSVIEKGQTVTLRCDPISGHDNLYWYRRVMGKEIKFLLHFVKESKQDESGMPNNRFLAERTGGTYSTLKVQPAELEDSGVYFCASSQDRREGRGDTQYFGPGTRLTVL.

The V gene is TRBV28, the J gene TRBJ2-7, with a weak D call TRBD1 (5 bases). V lost 4 bases, J lost 0 bases, and 13 bases lay in between. Germline CDR1 reads MDHEN; CDR2 reads SYDVKM. This CDR3 comprises 15 residues. The CDR3 region is CASSSRGWDSYEQYF. The CDR3 bases are TGTGCCAGCAGTTCTAGGGGTTGGGACTCCTACGAGCAGTACTTC. The full variable domain, completed using reference TRBV28 and TRBJ2-7, is DVKVTQSSRYLVKRTGEKVFLECVQDMDHENMFWYRQDPGLGLRLIYFSYDVKMKEKGDIPEGYSVSREKKERFSLILESASTNQTSMYLCASSSRGWDSYEQYFGPGTRLTVT.

This clone was detected a few times. This sequence joins TRBV19 and TRBJ1-2; 10 nucleotides agree with TRBD1. V was clipped by 6 bases and J by 2 bases; unmatched bases: 3. CDR1 and CDR2 (germline): LNHDA, SQIVND (reference sequence). The CDR3 sequence is 14 residues long. The CDR3 loop is CASSPTGGNYGYTF. In DNA form, the CDR3 reads TGTGCCAGTAGCCCGACAGGGGGCAACTATGGCTACACCTTC.

The CDR3 is CASSYLDMNTEAFF. The CDR3 bases are TGTGCCAGCAGTTACTTGGATATGAACACTGAAGCTTTCTTT. The chain has TRBV6-6 and TRBJ1-1; D is undetermined. V lost 1 base, J lost 0 bases, and 6 bases lay in between. The germline CDR1 and CDR2 sequences are MNHNY and SVGAGI (reference sequence). The CDR3 consists of 14 residues.

V usage is TRBV4-3 and J usage is TRBJ1-5, with 8 bases matching TRBD1. Germline-derived CDR1 and CDR2 are LGHNA and YSLEER. The CDR3 totals 16 residues. V was clipped by 0 bases and J by 2 bases; unmatched bases: 3. In DNA, the CDR3 is TGCGCCAGCAGCCAAGAGTGGGGACAGGGCAATCAGCCCCAGCATTTT. Protein: CASSQEWGQGNQPQHF.

This clone is medium-sized in the sample. Different DNA sequences within this sample yield the same CDR3. CDR3 protein: CAISEGDTEAFF. As DNA, the CDR3 is TGTGCCATCAGTGAGGGGGATACTGAAGCTTTCTTT. J is TRBJ1-1 and V is TRBV10-3; D is undetermined. The CDR3 extends over 12 amino acids. V shed 2 bases and J shed 5 bases, with 6 bases lying between them. Germline-derived CDR1 and CDR2 are ENHRY and SYGVKD.

J is TRBJ1-2 and V is TRBV23-1; D is unresolved. TRBV23-1 is classed as an ORF, of uncertain function. Between the trimmed V and J ends, which lost 6 bases and 3 bases, there was a span of 20 bases. The CDR3 runs 16 residues. The CDR3 region has the DNA TGCGCCAGCAGCCAAGATCCCCCAGACTTGGACTATGGCTACACCTTC. It encodes CASSQDPPDLDYGYTF.

The chain combines TRBV27 with TRBJ2-2, with 9 bases matching TRBD2. V gave up 6 bases and J gave up 5 bases; unmatched junction bases: 7. CDR3 length: 15 residues. The germline V gene encodes CDR1 MNHEY and CDR2 SMNVEV (reference sequence). The CDR3 coding sequence is TGTGCCAGCAGCGACAAAGCGGGGGGAACCGGGGAGCTGTTTTTT. This sequence encodes CASSDKAGGTGELFF.

This clone was picked up one time. J is TRBJ1-2 and V is TRBV4-2; D gene unclear. V was pared by 0 bases and J by 4 bases, with 9 bases between. Germline V gene data show CDR1 as LGHNA and CDR2 as YNFKEQ. This CDR3 is 14 amino acids long. The CDR3 region is CASSQEASSYGYTF. CDR3 DNA: TGTGCCAGCAGCCAAGAGGCCAGCAGCTATGGCTACACCTTC.

The chain couples TRBV4-1 to TRBJ2-7; no firm D call. The V gene lost 0 bases and the J gene lost 2 bases, with 11 bases spanning the gap. CDR3 length: 15 amino acids. The germline V gene has CDR1 MGHRA and CDR2 YSYEKL. Here the CDR3 reads CASSQDSSSPYEQYF. Written as DNA, the CDR3 is TGCGCCAGCAGCCAAGATTCGAGTTCCCCCTACGAGCAGTACTTC.

The chain recombines TRBV18 with TRBJ1-2; 8 nucleotides agree with TRBD1. V gave up 2 bases and J gave up 4 bases; unmatched junction bases: 6. This CDR3 has 15 amino acids. The germline CDR1 and CDR2 sequences are KGHSH and LQKENI. This chain's CDR3 is CASSPNPTGGYGYTF. For the CDR3, the DNA is TGTGCCAGCTCACCAAACCCCACAGGGGGCTATGGCTACACCTTC.

This chain uses TRBV28 with TRBJ2-4; possible D gene TRBD1, 5 bases. V lost 5 bases and J lost 0, with 14 bases in between. This CDR3 region has 16 residues. Germline CDR1 reads MDHEN; CDR2 reads SYDVKM. In DNA form, the CDR3 reads TGTGCCAGCAGTCCTGGACATAGGATAGCCAAAAACATTCAGTACTTC. Its translation is CASSPGHRIAKNIQYF.

The V and J genes are TRBV27 and TRBJ2-1, with 12 positions matching TRBD2. Germline-derived CDR1 and CDR2 are MNHEY and SMNVEV (reference sequence). After removal of 3 bases from V and 9 bases from J, the junction contained 3 bases not matched to a gene. The CDR3 is 14 residues long. The CDR3 sequence is CASSLLAGGSEQFF. The CDR3 nucleotides are TGTGCCAGCAGTTTGCTAGCGGGGGGGAGTGAGCAGTTCTTC.

The rearrangement joins TRBV7-6 to TRBJ2-5, with unresolved D. The CDR3 is 13 residues long. Trimming cost V 1 base and J 7 bases, with 10 bases left between them. Germline lookup yields CDR1 SGHVS and CDR2 FNYEAQ. This CDR3 is CASSLGDPGTQYF. In nucleotides, the CDR3 is TGTGCCAGCAGCTTAGGCGATCCTGGGACCCAGTACTTC.

This clone has just one count. This chain joins TRBV5-5 and TRBJ2-3; D might be TRBD2 (6 bases). The CDR3 loop spans 14 amino acids. Trimming took 1 base from V and 3 from J, leaving 9 bases between them. CDR1 and CDR2 from the germline V gene are SGHKS and YYEKEE (reference sequence). As DNA, the CDR3 is TGTGCCAGCAGCTTGCCGGGGGAGACAGATACGCAGTATTTT. As protein: CASSLPGETDTQYF.

Only a few counts were recorded for this clone. This rearrangement joins TRBV7-8 to TRBJ2-6; unclear D gene. Per germline, CDR1 SGHVS and CDR2 FQNEAQ. The CDR3 contains 14 residues. Trimming shortened V by 2 bases and J by 4 bases, and 6 bases separated the two germline ends. DNA of the CDR3: TGTGCCAGCAGCTTAAGCCCAGGGGCCAACGTCCTGACTTTC. Encoded protein: CASSLSPGANVLTF.

This clone is labeled as large. The rearrangement uses TRBV28 and TRBJ1-1, with TRBD1 identical over 8 bases. From germline, CDR1 is MDHEN and CDR2 SYDVKM. This CDR3 region has 13 residues. J gave up 8 bases and V 5 bases, and 7 bases lay outside the gene matches. CDR3 amino acids: CASSPIGTGEAFF. The CDR3 coding sequence is TGTGCCAGCAGTCCCATTGGGACAGGAGAAGCTTTCTTT.

This clone is medium-sized (0.01 to 0.1%) by share. The chain employs TRBV5-6 and TRBJ2-5; D is ambiguous. This CDR3 comprises 14 residues. Per germline, CDR1 SGHDT and CDR2 YYEEEE. Trimming pared 2 bases from V and 2 bases from J, leaving 10 bases between. The CDR3 nucleotides read TGTGCCAGCAGCTTCCTAACACCTCAAGAGACCCAGTACTTC. Translation: CASSFLTPQETQYF.

This chain joins TRBV6-5 and TRBJ2-7; TRBD2 matches 8 bases. The junction had 6 bases not matched to a gene; V was cut back by 7 bases and J by 1 base. The CDR3 consists of 14 residues. Germline V gene data show CDR1 as MNHEY and CDR2 as SVGAGI. Here the CDR3 reads CASTPGGRSYEQYF. DNA of the CDR3: TGTGCCAGCACCCCGGGGGGGCGATCCTACGAGCAGTACTTC.

The rearrangement links TRBV6-1 to TRBJ2-7; the D is unclear. V lost 3 bases to trimming and J lost 6 bases, with 6 bases between them. CDR1 and CDR2 from the germline V gene are MNHNS and SASEGT. This CDR3 contains 11 residues. CDR3 nucleotide sequence: TGTGCCAGCAGTGACAGACCCGAGCAGTACTTC. The encoded protein is CASSDRPEQYF.